This T cell receptor beta chain originates from a study of T cell responses to AZD1222 COVID-19 vaccine listed by TCRdb under 2021. As for the study more broadly: Because spike-specific TCR depth and breadth did not differ between the two schedules, AZD1222 recipients who got a second dose at roughly 4 weeks were pooled with those who got a second dose at roughly 12 weeks. Trial participants were enrolled into age subgroups of 18-55, 56-69 and 70-plus years, which contained roughly 140, 27 and 60 TCR-sequenced participants, respectively. A total of under 250 trial participants underwent TCR sequencing, of whom about 200 had received two doses of AZD1222 and roughly 26 had received two doses of the MenACWY control vaccine.

The paper as a whole reports these results and caveats: Because no samples from the day 14 peak response were available, repertoires could be characterized only after the peak T cell response. Participants were mostly white British and included more females than males, and it was suggested by the authors that clonal diversity may have been underestimated. After two AZD1222 doses, spike-specific TCR breadth and depth were significantly higher than at day 0 and than in MenACWY recipients. CD4 TCRs associated with the vaccine covered the entire spike protein, and the dominant responses were in regions 160-218 and 743-854. Conclusions about previously exposed vaccinees are limited, since just five or six AZD1222 recipients were seropositive for SARS-CoV-2 at baseline. In the small 56-69-year group, the increase in depth fell short of significance, most likely because of low power. Reportedly, close to half of the unique spike-specific TCRs recognized epitopes lying outside the regions that are mutated in the B.1.351 and B.1.1.7 variants.

With respect to this clone: The antigen this receptor binds is unknown. No quality values exist for individual bases; no much larger clone is one base distant.

From the germline V gene, CDR1 is SGHDN and CDR2 is FVKESK. From cysteine to phenylalanine, the CDR3 is 13 amino acids long. The entry retains the CDR3 DNA only, 39 bases that are in frame from base 1. V is clipped by 5 bases and J by 9 bases, and the sequence between their germline boundaries is 11 bases long. The CDR3 regions of human TCRbeta chains were analyzed by immunosequencing. The authors processed their data as follows. Repertoire TCRs were checked for matches against a reference library of SARS-CoV-2-specific TCRs that had been generated using the MIRA antigen-specificity platform. Breadth meant the fraction of unique TCRs that were SARS-CoV-2-associated, whereas depth meant the fraction of total T cells that were SARS-CoV-2-associated. Using the MIRA data, each spike-specific TCR was mapped to the spike region that the TCR reacts to and placed in a CD4 or CD8 class. Log10-transformed breadth and depth values were compared by one-way ANOVA with Sidak's multiple comparisons tests. What TCRdb holds here is the immuneACCESS table cut down to in-frame rearrangements. Part of the clones is not present; checked against another copy, under half of the missing clones reflect an unresolved V gene, and the others are unexplained. The DNA gave D and trimming, while V, J and clone size come from that table. Across this sample there are 140,000 to 150,000 clones, with approximately 94% seen only once. Together, the top ten hold over 7.5% of the sample.

Reading the label with the study, this specimen's time point is: baseline before first vaccination. Vaccinee samples were obtained from the UK trials COV001 and COV002, which included a single-blind randomized controlled phase 2/3 trial of AZD1222 (ChAdOx1 nCoV-19) in healthy adults. Trial participant PBMC samples were collected at day 0 and day 28 after the second dose for TCRbeta chain sequencing. This TCR came from an adult in good health. The receptor chain draws on TRBV14 and TRBJ1-6; tentative D gene TRBD1, with 6 bases matching. The source was peripheral blood, collected on day 0 of AZD1222 vaccination. The CDR3: CASSSGQTSPLHF. The DNA sequence follows: TGTGCCAGCAGCTCAGGACAGACTTCACCCCTCCACTTT.